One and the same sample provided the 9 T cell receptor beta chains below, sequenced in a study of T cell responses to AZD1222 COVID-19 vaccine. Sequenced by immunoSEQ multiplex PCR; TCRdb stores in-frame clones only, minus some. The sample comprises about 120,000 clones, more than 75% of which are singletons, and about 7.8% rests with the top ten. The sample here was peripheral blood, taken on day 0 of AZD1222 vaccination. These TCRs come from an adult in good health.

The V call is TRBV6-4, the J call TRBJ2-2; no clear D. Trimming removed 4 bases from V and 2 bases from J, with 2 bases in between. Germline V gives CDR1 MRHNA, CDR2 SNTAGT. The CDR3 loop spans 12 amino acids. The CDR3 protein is CASSANTGELFF. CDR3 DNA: TGTGCCAGCAGTGCCAACACCGGGGAGCTGTTTTTT.

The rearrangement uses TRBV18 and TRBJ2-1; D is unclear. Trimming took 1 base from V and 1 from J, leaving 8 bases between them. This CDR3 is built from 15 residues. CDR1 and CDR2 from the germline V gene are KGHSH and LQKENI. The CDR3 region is CASSPRVSSYNEQFF. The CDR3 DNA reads TGTGCCAGCTCACCACGGGTCTCATCCTACAATGAGCAGTTCTTC. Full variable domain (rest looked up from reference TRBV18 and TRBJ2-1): NAGVMQNPRHLVRRRGQEARLRCSPMKGHSHVYWYRQLPEEGLKFMVYLQKENIIDESGMPKERFSAEFPKEGPSILRIQQVVRGDSAAYFCASSPRVSSYNEQFFGPGTRLTVL.

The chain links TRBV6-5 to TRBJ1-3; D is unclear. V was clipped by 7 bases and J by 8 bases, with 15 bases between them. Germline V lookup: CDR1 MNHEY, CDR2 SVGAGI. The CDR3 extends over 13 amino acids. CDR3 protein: CASTKGPWDTIYF. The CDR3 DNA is TGTGCCAGCACCAAAGGGCCGTGGGACACCATATATTTT.

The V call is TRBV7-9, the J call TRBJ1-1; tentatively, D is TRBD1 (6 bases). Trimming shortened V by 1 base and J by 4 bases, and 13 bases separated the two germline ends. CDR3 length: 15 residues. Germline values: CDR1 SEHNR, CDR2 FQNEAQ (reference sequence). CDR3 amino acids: CASSLEGDWGTEAFF. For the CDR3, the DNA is TGTGCCAGCAGCTTAGAGGGGGACTGGGGCACTGAAGCTTTCTTT.

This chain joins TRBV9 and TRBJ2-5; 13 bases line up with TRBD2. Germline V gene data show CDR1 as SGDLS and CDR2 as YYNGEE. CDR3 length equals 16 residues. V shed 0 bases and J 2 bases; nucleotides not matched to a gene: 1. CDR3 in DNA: TGTGCCAGCAGCGTAGCGGGACTAGCGGGACAAGAGACCCAGTACTTC. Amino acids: CASSVAGLAGQETQYF. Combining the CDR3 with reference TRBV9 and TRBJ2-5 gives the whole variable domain DSGVTQTPKHLITATGQRVTLRCSPRSGDLSVYWYQQSLDQGLQFLIQYYNGEERAKGNILERFSAQQFPDLHSELNLSSLELGDSALYFCASSVAGLAGQETQYFGPGTRLLVL.

The CDR3, as DNA: TGTGCCAGCAGTTTACACGGGACCGGGGAGCTGTTTTTT. This encodes CASSLHGTGELFF. The genes are TRBV28 and TRBJ2-2; D ambiguous. The CDR3 consists of 13 residues. Germline V CDR1 and CDR2: MDHEN, SYDVKM. Trimming removed 2 bases from V and 5 bases from J, with 6 bases in between.

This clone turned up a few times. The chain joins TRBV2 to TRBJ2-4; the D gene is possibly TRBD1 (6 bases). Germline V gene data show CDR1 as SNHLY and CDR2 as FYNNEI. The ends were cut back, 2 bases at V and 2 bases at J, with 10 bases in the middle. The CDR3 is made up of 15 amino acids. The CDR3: CASSELGASKNIQYF. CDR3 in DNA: TGTGCCAGCAGTGAATTGGGGGCATCCAAAAACATTCAGTACTTC.

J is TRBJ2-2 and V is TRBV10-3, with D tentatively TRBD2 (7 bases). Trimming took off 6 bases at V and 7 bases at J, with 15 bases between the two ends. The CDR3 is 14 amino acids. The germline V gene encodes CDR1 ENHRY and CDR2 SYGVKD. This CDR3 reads CAISFRGGNGELFF. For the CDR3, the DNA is TGTGCCATCAGCTTCAGGGGAGGGAACGGGGAGCTGTTTTTT.

The chain's CDR3 is CASSYEGGDPSSYEQYF. CDR3 bases: TGTGCCAGCAGTTACGAGGGCGGGGACCCGAGCTCCTACGAGCAGTACTTC. The V gene is TRBV6-2 or TRBV6-3, the J gene TRBJ2-7; TRBD2 might be the D (6 bases). Germline lookup yields CDR1 MNHEY and CDR2 SVGEGT. V shed 2 bases and J shed 0 bases, with 17 bases lying between them. This CDR3 comprises 17 residues.